The rows below give T cell receptor beta chains drawn from one sample of a study of CD8+ T cells in alopecia areata. This table comes from immunoSEQ multiplex PCR, and its TCRdb copy is limited to in-frame clones, with some not included. The table lists roughly 140,000 clones, 40% to 65% of them singletons, with roughly 21% in the top ten. Material: CD8+ T cells sorted from blood, obtained at week 0. All receptors come from a human donor with alopecia areata. Both conserved end residues are part of each CDR3. D genes are given only for firm matches. Clone size is not always given. Where it is, it says once, few, many or a class for expanded clones.

d_call j_call clone_size v_call cdr3_nt cdr3_aa
NA TRBJ2-2 NA TRBV30 TGTGCCTGGAGTGTTGGGACCGGGGACGGGGAGCTGTTTTTT CAWSVGTGDGELFF
NA TRBJ2-2 few TRBV12-5 TGTGCTAGTGGCCCGCACACCGGGGAGCTGTTTTTT CASGPHTGELFF
NA TRBJ1-2 few TRBV7-9 TGTGCCAACTGGGACGGACACCCTGGGGGCTACACCTTC CANWDGHPGGYTF
NA TRBJ2-1 NA TRBV19 TGTGCCAGTAGTATCTCAGGGCAGCTTTACAATGAGCAGTTCTTC CASSISGQLYNEQFF
TRBD1 TRBJ2-1 NA TRBV7-8 TGTGCCAGCAGTCTCGCCTCCGGGGACAGTTCGTTCTTC CASSLASGDSSFF
NA TRBJ2-1 NA TRBV5-6 TGTGCCAGCAGCTTAGGGGGGCCGGGTGAGCAGTTCTTC CASSLGGPGEQFF
TRBD1 TRBJ2-3 few TRBV5-6 TGTGCCAGCAGCTTGGTGGACAGGGAAAGCACAGATACGCAGTATTTT CASSLVDRESTDTQYF
NA TRBJ1-6 NA TRBV7-2 TGTGCCAGCAGCCCAGAGACAGAGCCGGGCTATAATTCACCCCTCCACTTT CASSPETEPGYNSPLHF
NA TRBJ1-1 NA TRBV5-1 TGCGCCAGCAGCTTGGATGATGCGGGGGGCACTGAAGCTTTCTTT CASSLDDAGGTEAFF
NA TRBJ2-1 NA TRBV19 TGTGCCAGTAGTATAGTTCCGGGCAATGAGCAGTTCTTC CASSIVPGNEQFF